This T cell receptor beta chain emerged from a study of T cells in Graves' hyperthyroidism and ophthalmopathy. RNA transcripts were the template for amplifying TCR beta CDR3 regions. In the first-round RT-PCR of the TCR CDR3, the HTBI primer set was used. Via MiXCR, TCRdb re-called the multiplex PCR reads, giving one row per CDR3 protein. Of about 350,000 distinct CDR3 sequences listed, roughly an eighth are singletons. CDR1 is LNHDA and CDR2 is SQIVND in the germline V gene (reference sequence). This CDR3 is built from 14 residues. V shed 6 bases, J shed 6 bases, and the junction held 7 bases outside the gene matches.

The sequenced material came from blood. The TCR sequence derives from a woman aged 40-49 years with Graves' ophthalmopathy. The chain has TRBV19 and TRBJ2-1, with 8 bases aligning to TRBD2. The CDR3 here is CASRKTSAGNEQFF. DNA for the CDR3: TGTGCCAGTAGAAAGACTAGCGCAGGCAATGAGCAGTTCTTC.